The 22 T cell receptor beta chains listed next were all sequenced from one sample in a study of T cells after yellow fever vaccination. TCRdb called the 5' RACE reads again in MiXCR, with one record for every CDR3 protein. Of 300,000 to 350,000 distinct CDR3 sequences listed, approximately 4% are singletons. The sequencing here drew on PBMCs, taken 15 days after the yellow fever booster vaccination. These receptors all come from a man aged 18-30 years who received the YFV17D yellow fever vaccine.

This clonotype came up a few times. This chain connects TRBV6-6 to TRBJ1-5; tentatively, D is TRBD1 (6 bases). The CDR3 sequence is 15 residues long. The V gene lost 6 bases and the J gene lost 3 bases, with 15 bases spanning the gap. Germline CDR1 and CDR2: MNHNY and SVGAGI (reference sequence). For the CDR3, the DNA is TGTGCCAGCAGGACCTCAACAGGGAACAATCAGCCCCAGCATTTT. Protein: CASRTSTGNNQPQHF.

There are a few counts of this clonotype. This chain connects TRBV10-3 to TRBJ1-2, with TRBD1 as a possible D gene (5 bases). This CDR3 comprises 13 residues. Germline loops: CDR1 ENHRY, CDR2 SYGVKD. The germline V and J ends were trimmed by 2 bases and 2 bases, with 6 bases remaining between them. Written as DNA, the CDR3 is TGTGCCATCAGTGAGAGGACAAACTATGGCTACACCTTC. It codes for CAISERTNYGYTF.

This clonotype was counted at least ten times. The V and J genes are TRBV5-6 and TRBJ1-2; 8 positions agree with TRBD1. CDR3 length: 14 residues. The V gene's germline CDR1 is SGHDT and CDR2 YYEEEE. The junction had 6 bases not matched to a gene; V was cut back by 3 bases and J by 5 bases. CDR3: CASSSTGAGYGYTF. DNA for the CDR3: TGTGCCAGCAGCTCGACAGGGGCAGGGTATGGCTACACCTTC. Full variable domain (outside the CDR3, taken from reference TRBV5-6 and TRBJ1-2): DAGVTQSPTHLIKTRGQQVTLRCSPKSGHDTVSWYQQALGQGPQFIFQYYEEEERQRGNFPDRFSGHQFPNYSSELNVNALLLGDSALYLCASSSTGAGYGYTFGSGTRLTVV.

A few counts support this clonotype. V is TRBV5-1 and J is TRBJ1-5; TRBD1 aligns across 9 bases. Unmatched junction bases numbered 9, after V lost 2 bases and J lost 6 bases. The germline V gene encodes CDR1 SGHRS and CDR2 YFSETQ. This CDR3 spans 16 amino acids. For the CDR3, the DNA is TGCGCCAGCAGCTTACAGGGACAGGGAGACGGTCAGCCCCAGCATTTT. This codes for CASSLQGQGDGQPQHF.

For this clonotype: Possible read error: a much larger clone is one base away. The chain joins TRBV6-2 or TRBV6-3 to TRBJ2-2; 7 bases are a match to TRBD2. The CDR3 covers 15 residues. With 2 bases clipped from V and 3 bases from J, the junction kept 3 bases outside the gene matches. CDR1 and CDR2 from the germline V gene are MNHEY and SVGEGT. CDR3 region: CASSYGLADTGELFF. The CDR3 nucleotides read TGTGCCAGCAGTTACGGCCTAGCGGACACCGGGGAGCTGTTTTTT.

This clonotype has ten or more counts. The chain is built from TRBV11-1 and TRBJ1-1, with 9 bases fitting TRBD1. V shed 5 bases and J 6 bases; nucleotides not matched to a gene: 4. CDR1 is SGHAT, CDR2 FQDESV, per germline (reference sequence). This CDR3 is 13 amino acids long. CDR3 region: CASSRQGGAEAFF. In DNA form, the CDR3 reads TGTGCCAGCAGCCGACAGGGGGGCGCTGAAGCTTTCTTT. Combining the CDR3 with reference TRBV11-1 and TRBJ1-1 gives the whole variable domain EAEVAQSPRYKITEKSQAVAFWCDPISGHATLYWYRQILGQGPELLVQFQDESVVDDSQLPKDRFSAERLKGVDSTLKIQPAELGDSAMYLCASSRQGGAEAFFGQGTRLTVV.

The sample holds a few counts of this clonotype. This chain uses TRBV27 with TRBJ1-1, with a possible D match to TRBD1 (6 bases). The V gene's germline CDR1 is MNHEY and CDR2 SMNVEV (reference sequence). V was clipped by 4 bases and J by 5 bases, with 14 bases between them. This CDR3 has 14 amino acids. The chain's CDR3 is CASSSGEGGTEAFF. The CDR3 DNA follows: TGTGCCAGCAGTTCCGGAGAGGGGGGTACTGAAGCTTTCTTT.

This chain uses TRBV12-3 or TRBV12-4 with TRBJ2-7; TRBD1 agrees at 10 bases. The CDR3 runs to 17 residues. J lost 5 bases, V lost 4 bases, and 14 bases had no gene match. The CDR3: CASSSPHSGTGVHEQYF. The CDR3 DNA reads TGTGCCAGCAGTTCCCCCCATTCCGGGACAGGGGTCCACGAGCAGTACTTC.

At least ten counts were recorded for this clonotype. CDR3 bases: TGCGCCAGCAGCCGGCCGGGGGCAGAGAGCTACGAGCAGTACTTC. Protein: CASSRPGAESYEQYF. The chain uses TRBV5-1 and TRBJ2-7, with D perhaps TRBD1 or TRBD2 (6 bases each). The CDR3 has 15 residues. Trimming took off 4 bases at V and 3 bases at J, with 17 bases between the two ends. The germline V gene has CDR1 SGHRS and CDR2 YFSETQ.

The sample holds many counts of this clonotype. The rearrangement links TRBV20-1 to TRBJ2-1, with TRBD2 matching 8 bases. J was trimmed by 7 bases and V by 1 base; bases with no gene match: 3. This CDR3 has 13 residues. Germline V gene data show CDR1 as DFQATT and CDR2 as SNEGSKA (reference sequence). The CDR3 loop reads CSARVAGSNEQFF. CDR3 in DNA: TGCAGTGCTAGAGTAGCGGGGAGTAATGAGCAGTTCTTC.

The V and J genes are TRBV5-1 and TRBJ1-1, with D possibly TRBD1 on 5 matching bases. CDR1 SGHRS and CDR2 YFSETQ come from the germline V gene. V was trimmed by 3 bases and J by 9 bases, leaving 12 bases between them. The CDR3 extends over 12 amino acids. CDR3: CASSYQGGQAFF. For the CDR3, the DNA is TGCGCCAGCAGCTATCAGGGAGGACAAGCTTTCTTT.

This clonotype was counted ten times or more. The chain couples TRBV21-1 to TRBJ1-1. TRBV21-1 is designated a pseudogene. The CDR3 consists of 16 residues. As DNA, the CDR3 is TGTGCCAGCAGCAAAGGGTTTCGGCAGGGGAACACTGAAGCTTTCTTT. Translated: CASSKGFRQGNTEAFF.

The rearrangement uses TRBV6-6 and TRBJ1-5; D perhaps matches TRBD1 (5 bases). In germline, CDR1 is MNHNY, CDR2 SVGAGI (reference sequence). The CDR3 contains 14 residues. Trimming pared 2 bases from V and 4 bases from J, leaving 9 bases between. The CDR3 loop reads CASSYLGGNQPQHF. The CDR3 nucleotides are TGTGCCAGCAGTTACCTTGGGGGTAATCAGCCCCAGCATTTT.

In this sample, this clonotype turned up many times. The genes are TRBV9 and TRBJ1-3; possible D gene TRBD1, 6 bases. CDR1 and CDR2 (germline): SGDLS, YYNGEE. The CDR3 has 19 amino acids. V was clipped by 0 bases and J by 4 bases, with 23 bases between them. CDR3 sequence reads: CASSVVETPGHLRGNTIYF. Here the CDR3 DNA reads TGTGCCAGCAGCGTAGTCGAGACCCCGGGACACCTCCGAGGAAACACCATATATTTT. Drawing the rest from reference TRBV9 and TRBJ1-3, the complete variable domain is DSGVTQTPKHLITATGQRVTLRCSPRSGDLSVYWYQQSLDQGLQFLIQYYNGEERAKGNILERFSAQQFPDLHSELNLSSLELGDSALYFCASSVVETPGHLRGNTIYFGEGSWLTVV.

In its sample, this clonotype was seen many times. This chain connects TRBV20-1 to TRBJ1-5, with D possibly TRBD1 on 6 matching bases. There are 15 residues in the CDR3. CDR1 is DFQATT and CDR2 is SNEGSKA in the germline V gene (reference sequence). V was pared by 3 bases and J by 0 bases, with 12 bases between. The CDR3 sequence: CSASPGGYSNQPQHF. The CDR3, as DNA: TGCAGTGCTAGTCCGGGGGGCTATAGCAATCAGCCCCAGCATTTT.

Only a few counts were recorded for this clonotype. The V call is TRBV12-3 or TRBV12-4, the J call TRBJ2-3; either TRBD1 or TRBD2 may fit D (5 bases each). The V end was cut by 3 bases, the J end by 2 bases, with 9 bases between. The CDR3 loop spans 14 amino acids. CDR3 in amino acids: CASSFGTATDTQYF. The CDR3 DNA reads TGTGCCAGCAGTTTCGGGACGGCCACAGATACGCAGTATTTT.

This clonotype was observed a handful of times. The chain employs TRBV6-5 and TRBJ1-4, with D hard to call. V lost 7 bases and J lost 8, with 14 bases in between. The CDR3 sequence is 13 residues long. Looked up from germline, CDR1 is MNHEY and CDR2 is SVGAGI. Written as DNA, the CDR3 is TGTGCCAGCAAGCCGGGATGGGAAGAAAAACTGTTTTTT. This encodes CASKPGWEEKLFF.

The V gene is TRBV7-3, the J gene TRBJ2-5; tentative D call: TRBD1 (6 bases). Germline V gives CDR1 SGHTA, CDR2 FQGTGA. The CDR3 is 16 residues long. Trimming took off 5 bases at V and 2 bases at J, with 18 bases between the two ends. The CDR3 nucleotides read TGTGCCAGCAGCCCGACAGGTTGGGGACCTCAAGAGACCCAGTACTTC. This codes for CASSPTGWGPQETQYF.

V usage is TRBV5-1 and J usage is TRBJ2-3; 9 bases fit TRBD1. Germline V gene lookup returns CDR1 SGHRS and CDR2 YFSETQ. Trimming removed 4 bases from V and 1 base from J; junction bases left unmatched: 7. The CDR3 totals 16 residues. The CDR3 is CASSPPRQGGTDTQYF. The CDR3 DNA follows: TGCGCCAGCAGCCCTCCCCGACAGGGGGGCACAGATACGCAGTATTTT.

A few counts support this clonotype. The chain joins TRBV7-2 to TRBJ2-4; D assignment may be TRBD1 or TRBD2 (5 bases each). From germline, CDR1 is SGHTA and CDR2 FQGNSA. The CDR3 is 15 amino acids. V was trimmed by 3 bases and J by 2 bases, leaving 11 bases between them. CDR3 sequence (DNA): TGTGCCAGCAGCTTTTCGGGACCCACCAAAAACATTCAGTACTTC. Translation: CASSFSGPTKNIQYF.

J is TRBJ2-7 and V is TRBV20-1; D possibly matches TRBD1 or TRBD2 (5 bases each). Between the trimmed V and J ends, which lost 1 base and 1 base, there was a span of 17 bases. The CDR3 is 16 residues long. Germline V CDR1 and CDR2: DFQATT, SNEGSKA (reference sequence). CDR3 amino acids: CSARVPRLEGSYEQYF. CDR3 DNA: TGCAGTGCTAGAGTGCCCAGGCTCGAGGGGTCCTACGAGCAGTACTTC.

The chain has TRBV7-2 and TRBJ2-3, with D uncertain. CDR1 SGHTA and CDR2 FQGNSA come from the germline V gene. The length of the CDR3 is 16 residues. The germline V and J ends were trimmed by 3 bases and 8 bases, with 21 bases remaining between them. Here the CDR3 reads CASSLTLAETGRTQYF. CDR3 coding DNA: TGTGCCAGCAGCTTGACCCTCGCCGAAACCGGGCGTACGCAGTATTTT.